These 31 T cell receptor beta chains originate from one sample sequenced in a study of blood T cell repertoires in COVID-19. This table comes from immunoSEQ multiplex PCR, and its TCRdb copy is limited to in-frame clones, with some not included. The table lists more than 110,000 clones, approximately 84% of them singletons. The sample was PBMCs or T cells enriched from blood (not recorded which). These receptors were taken from a woman aged 18-29 years who had been exposed to COVID-19.

V and J are TRBV19 and TRBJ1-2, with D possibly TRBD1 on 5 matching bases. This CDR3 is 16 amino acids long. V dropped 0 bases and J dropped 1 base, with 12 bases sitting between them. CDR1 LNHDA and CDR2 SQIVND come from the germline V gene (reference sequence). The CDR3 coding sequence is TGTGCCAGTAGTATAGAACGGCAGGGCGTTAACTATGGCTACACCTTC. This translates into CASSIERQGVNYGYTF.

V gene TRBV28 combines with J gene TRBJ2-1, with TRBD2 identical over 7 bases. The trim removed 3 bases at V and 6 bases at J, leaving 5 bases unmatched. The CDR3 is 14 amino acids. Germline V gene lookup returns CDR1 MDHEN and CDR2 SYDVKM. The CDR3 nucleotides are TGTGCCAGCAGTTTGGGCGGGAGTAGCAATGAGCAGTTCTTC. Its translation: CASSLGGSSNEQFF.

The chain combines TRBV9 with TRBJ2-5; TRBD2 agrees at 8 bases. Trimming at V came to 3 bases and at J to 12 bases, leaving 10 bases not matched to a gene. Germline V gene sequence: CDR1 SGDLS, CDR2 YYNGEE. This CDR3 has 13 amino acids. The CDR3 here is CASSASETGREYF. The CDR3 nucleotides read TGTGCCAGCAGCGCGAGTGAAACCGGGAGGGAGTACTTC.

V and J are TRBV6-2 or TRBV6-3 and TRBJ2-5; possibly TRBD1 for D (5 bases). The CDR3 consists of 14 residues. The germline V and J ends were trimmed by 2 bases and 2 bases, with 9 bases remaining between them. Germline-derived CDR1 and CDR2 are MNHEY and SVGEGT. The CDR3 loop reads CASSYRGPQETQYF. The CDR3 DNA sequence: TGTGCCAGCAGTTACAGGGGCCCACAAGAGACCCAGTACTTC.

About this clone: One end of the junction does not line up with germline, which may come from a read error. This chain joins TRBV29-1 and TRBJ2-1, with TRBD2 identical over 16 bases. The CDR3 runs 12 residues. Germline CDR1 and CDR2: SQVTM and ANQGSEA. This CDR3 is CSVEGLAGGVLF. CDR3 DNA sequence: TGCAGCGTTGAGGGACTAGCGGGAGGGGTGCTCTTC.

This chain joins TRBV19 and TRBJ1-1, with TRBD1 identical over 12 bases. The CDR3 is 20 amino acids. V shed 8 bases, J shed 11 bases, and the junction held 30 bases outside the gene matches. CDR1 is LNHDA, CDR2 SQIVND, per germline (reference sequence). This CDR3 is CASPTRDRGRTLILGGRAFF. The DNA for the CDR3 is TGTGCCAGTCCAACCCGGGACAGGGGGCGAACACTGATCCTCGGTGGGCGTGCTTTCTTT. The whole variable domain, filled in from reference TRBV19 and TRBJ1-1, reads DGGITQSPKYLFRKEGQNVTLSCEQNLNHDAMYWYRQDPGQGLRLIYYSQIVNDFQKGDIAEGYSVSREKKESFPLTVTSAQKNPTAFYLCASPTRDRGRTLILGGRAFFGQGTRLTVV.

The chain uses TRBV9 and TRBJ2-4; TRBD2 matches at 9 bases. V shed 0 bases, J shed 0 bases, and the junction held 1 base outside the gene matches. The CDR3 length is 16 residues. The germline gives CDR1 SGDLS, CDR2 YYNGEE. DNA for the CDR3: TGTGCCAGCAGCGTAGGTAGCGGGAGAGCCAAAAACATTCAGTACTTC. Translation: CASSVGSGRAKNIQYF.

The V and J genes are TRBV7-9 and TRBJ2-1; D is ambiguous. The V end was cut by 1 base, the J end by 2 bases, with 9 bases between. The CDR3 runs to 15 residues. Germline V gene lookup returns CDR1 SEHNR and CDR2 FQNEAQ (reference sequence). CDR3 loop: CASSLVQQAYNEQFF. DNA of the CDR3: TGTGCCAGCAGCTTAGTTCAGCAGGCCTACAATGAGCAGTTCTTC.

The V call is TRBV27, the J call TRBJ1-5, with TRBD1 matching 7 bases. V lost 5 bases to trimming and J lost 2 bases; unmatched junction nucleotides: 3. The CDR3 is 14 residues long. Germline V lookup: CDR1 MNHEY, CDR2 SMNVEV (reference sequence). In nucleotides, the CDR3 is TGTGCCAGCAGTATAGGACAGGGCAATCAGCCCCAGCATTTT. Translating gives CASSIGQGNQPQHF.

This rearrangement joins TRBV7-9 to TRBJ2-1, with D perhaps TRBD2 (5 bases). The ends were cut back, 7 bases at V and 1 base at J, with 14 bases in the middle. Per germline, CDR1 SEHNR and CDR2 FQNEAQ (reference sequence). There are 15 residues in the CDR3. DNA of the CDR3: TGTGCCAGCATGCTTAACCCGGGATCCTACAATGAGCAGTTCTTC. Translating gives CASMLNPGSYNEQFF.

This chain joins TRBV28 and TRBJ2-2, with TRBD2 identical over 10 bases. Germline V gene lookup returns CDR1 MDHEN and CDR2 SYDVKM. The trim removed 0 bases at V and 5 bases at J, leaving 0 bases unmatched. The CDR3 has 15 residues. CDR3: CASSLWTSGTGELFF. The CDR3 DNA follows: TGTGCCAGCAGTTTATGGACTAGCGGGACCGGGGAGCTGTTTTTT.

The CDR3 spells CATSSGVISSYEQYF. CDR3 bases: TGTGCCACCAGCAGTGGAGTCATCAGCTCCTACGAGCAGTACTTC. The chain links TRBV15 to TRBJ2-7, with D uncertain. Germline V gene data show CDR1 as LNHNV and CDR2 as YYDKDF (reference sequence). Trimming left V 3 bases short and J 0 bases short, with 12 bases between. The CDR3 is made up of 15 amino acids.

J is TRBJ2-1 and V is TRBV6-6, with unresolved D. Germline V gene sequence: CDR1 MNHNY, CDR2 SVGAGI (reference sequence). The CDR3 sequence is 14 residues long. Between the trimmed V and J ends, which lost 6 bases and 0 bases, there was a span of 9 bases. The CDR3 is CASSPESSYNEQFF. In DNA, the CDR3 is TGTGCCAGCAGCCCCGAGAGCTCCTACAATGAGCAGTTCTTC.

V usage is TRBV10-1 and J usage is TRBJ1-4, with a weak D call TRBD1 (5 bases). This CDR3 is 14 amino acids long. V was cut by 6 bases and J by 5 bases, with 13 bases left in between. CDR1 is WNHNN and CDR2 is SYGVQD in the germline V gene (reference sequence). The CDR3 DNA reads as TGCGCCAGCAGCGTAGACAGACGAAATGAAAAACTGTTTTTT. It specifies CASSVDRRNEKLFF.

CDR3 residues: CASSRRDREFYEQYF. CDR3 bases: TGTGCCAGCAGCCGCCGGGACAGGGAGTTCTACGAGCAGTACTTC. The chain is built from TRBV11-2 and TRBJ2-7; TRBD1 agrees at 9 bases. Germline CDR1 is SGHAT and CDR2 is FQNNGV. The CDR3 is 15 amino acids. V trimming: 5 bases; J trimming: 3 bases; junction bases outside the gene matches: 8.

The chain has TRBV2 and TRBJ2-3; a weak D match, TRBD1 (6 bases). Germline V CDR1 and CDR2: SNHLY, FYNNEI. This CDR3 contains 16 residues. V was pared by 1 base and J by 3 bases, with 14 bases between. The CDR3 here is CASSEGITGSTDTQYF. The CDR3 DNA sequence: TGTGCCAGCAGTGAAGGAATTACAGGGAGTACAGATACGCAGTATTTT. Full variable domain (missing parts from reference TRBV2 and TRBJ2-3): EPEVTQTPSHQVTQMGQEVILRCVPISNHLYFYWYRQILGQKVEFLVSFYNNEISEKSEIFDDQFSVERPDGSNFTLKIRSTKLEDSAMYFCASSEGITGSTDTQYFGPGTRLTVL.

V usage is TRBV3-1 (or the pseudogene TRBV3-2) and J usage is TRBJ2-1, with 7 bases aligning to TRBD2. From germline, CDR1 is LGHDT and CDR2 YNNKEL (reference sequence). The ends lost 1 base at V and 4 bases at J; junction bases unmatched: 7. The CDR3 runs to 16 residues. Here the CDR3 reads CASSQVAAGPYNEQFF. The CDR3 DNA follows: TGTGCCAGCAGCCAAGTAGCAGCGGGACCATACAATGAGCAGTTCTTC.

The chain couples TRBV7-2 to TRBJ2-7; TRBD1 matches 8 bases. This CDR3 has 14 amino acids. Per germline, CDR1 SGHTA and CDR2 FQGNSA. V lost 4 bases, J lost 3 bases, and 5 bases stayed unmatched. Here the CDR3 DNA reads TGTGCCAGCAGCTCGCGCGGACAGGGCTACGAGCAGTACTTC. Protein product: CASSSRGQGYEQYF. The full variable domain, completed using reference TRBV7-2 and TRBJ2-7, is GAGVSQSPSNKVTEKGKDVELRCDPISGHTALYWYRQSLGQGLEFLIYFQGNSAPDKSGLPSDRFSAERTGGSVSTLTIQRTQQEDSAVYLCASSSRGQGYEQYFGPGTRLTVT.

The V call is TRBV6-5, the J call TRBJ2-5; TRBD2 matches at 7 bases. The CDR3 loop spans 16 amino acids. V dropped 2 bases and J dropped 5; count of bases not matched to a gene: 11. Germline values: CDR1 MNHEY, CDR2 SVGAGI. The CDR3 region is CASSYGGRADGETQYF. In nucleotides, the CDR3 is TGTGCCAGCAGTTACGGTGGGAGGGCCGATGGGGAGACCCAGTACTTC.

This rearrangement joins TRBV4-1 to TRBJ1-2; D not certain. The CDR3 is 16 residues long. The V gene's germline CDR1 is MGHRA and CDR2 YSYEKL. V lost 0 bases, J lost 0 bases, and 11 bases lay in between. The CDR3 region has the DNA TGCGCCAGCAGCCAAGAGACGGTTGGAGCTAACTATGGCTACACCTTC. This translates into CASSQETVGANYGYTF.

The gene calls are TRBV21-1 and TRBJ2-5; the D call TRBD2 from the table was never checked on the DNA. TRBV21-1 is annotated as a pseudogene. The CDR3 is 12 residues long. The CDR3 loop reads CASSIDQETQYF. For the CDR3, the DNA is TGTGCCAGCAGCATCGACCAAGAGACCCAGTACTTC.

This clone was seen just once. V gene TRBV7-9 combines with J gene TRBJ2-7, with 9 bases that match TRBD1. From germline, CDR1 is SEHNR and CDR2 FQNEAQ (reference sequence). CDR3 length: 15 residues. After removal of 5 bases from V and 3 bases from J, the junction contained 8 bases not matched to a gene. CDR3 region: CASSHPGQGRYEQYF. Written as DNA, the CDR3 is TGTGCCAGCAGCCACCCGGGACAGGGTCGCTACGAGCAGTACTTC. The variable domain in full, completed from reference TRBV7-9 and TRBJ2-7, reads DTGVSQNPRHKITKRGQNVTFRCDPISEHNRLYWYRQTLGQGPEFLTYFQNEAQLEKSRLLSDRFSAERPKGSFSTLEIQRTEQGDSAMYLCASSHPGQGRYEQYFGPGTRLTVT.

CDR3 sequence: CASSEWPGNTIYF. DNA of the CDR3: TGTGCCAGCAGTGAGTGGCCTGGAAACACCATATATTTT. J is TRBJ1-3 and V is TRBV6-1; no clear D. The germline CDR1 and CDR2 sequences are MNHNS and SASEGT. Between the trimmed V and J ends, which lost 3 bases and 2 bases, there was a span of 5 bases. The CDR3 loop spans 13 amino acids.

Only a few counts were recorded for this clone. The rearrangement joins TRBV6-5 to TRBJ1-1; D may be TRBD1 (5 bases). V dropped 0 bases and J dropped 0 bases, with 8 bases sitting between them. The CDR3 runs to 15 residues. CDR1 is MNHEY and CDR2 is SVGAGI in the germline V gene. CDR3 in amino acids: CASSYSRVMNTEAFF. In nucleotides, the CDR3 is TGTGCCAGCAGTTACTCCAGGGTAATGAACACTGAAGCTTTCTTT.

V is TRBV3-1 (or the pseudogene TRBV3-2) and J is TRBJ2-3; 9 bases fit TRBD2. Germline trimming cut 1 base from V and 0 bases from J; bases unmatched to any gene: 2. Germline CDR1 and CDR2: LGHDT and YNNKEL (reference sequence). The CDR3 covers 16 residues. CDR3 DNA: TGTGCCAGCAGCCAAGTAGCGGGAGTGAGCACAGATACGCAGTATTTT. Translating gives CASSQVAGVSTDTQYF.

In this sample, this clone turned up once. This rearrangement joins TRBV2 to TRBJ1-2; 7 bases line up with TRBD1. Germline CDR1 is SNHLY and CDR2 is FYNNEI. The V gene end was trimmed by 5 bases and the J gene end by 6 bases; junction bases not matched to a gene: 9. The CDR3 sequence is 14 residues long. The DNA for the CDR3 is TGTGCCAGCAGTTTCCGACAGGGTGTAGATGGCTACACCTTC. Translating gives CASSFRQGVDGYTF.

The V and J genes are TRBV4-1 and TRBJ2-7; 10 bases are a match to TRBD1. Germline-derived CDR1 and CDR2 are MGHRA and YSYEKL. J lost 2 bases, V lost 1 base, and 8 bases had no gene match. This CDR3 is built from 17 residues. CDR3 loop: CASSQVWTGGVPYEQYF. CDR3 coding DNA: TGCGCCAGCAGCCAAGTCTGGACAGGGGGGGTCCCCTACGAGCAGTACTTC.

The chain carries TRBV2 and TRBJ1-2; no firm D call. CDR1 is SNHLY and CDR2 is FYNNEI in the germline V gene. Deletions cut 3 bases from V and 2 bases from J, with 7 bases between. The CDR3 contains 13 residues. DNA for the CDR3: TGTGCCAGCAGTGAGTCACTGAACTATGGCTACACCTTC. Translation: CASSESLNYGYTF.

The chain has TRBV27 and TRBJ2-7, with 11 positions matching TRBD1. This CDR3 is 14 amino acids long. Germline V CDR1 and CDR2: MNHEY, SMNVEV (reference sequence). Trimming removed 3 bases from V and 6 bases from J; junction bases left unmatched: 4. The CDR3 here is CASSFGQGASEQYF. The CDR3 bases are TGTGCCAGCAGTTTCGGACAGGGGGCTAGCGAGCAGTACTTC.

This clone showed up just once. The V gene is TRBV5-1, the J gene TRBJ1-2; perhaps TRBD1 as D (6 bases). V was trimmed by 3 bases and J by 7 bases, leaving 13 bases between them. The CDR3 has 13 residues. Looked up from germline, CDR1 is SGHRS and CDR2 is YFSETQ. CDR3 in amino acids: CASSWETGSGYTF. The CDR3 nucleotides read TGCGCCAGCAGCTGGGAGACAGGCTCTGGCTACACCTTC.

The DNA of the CDR3 is TGTGCCAGCTCCCCCCCGCTCCGGACAGCGAACACCGGGGAGCTGTTTTTT. Protein product: CASSPPLRTANTGELFF. V usage is TRBV18 and J usage is TRBJ2-2; D possibly corresponds to TRBD1 (6 bases). CDR1 is KGHSH and CDR2 is LQKENI in the germline V gene. CDR3 length equals 17 residues. Trimming stripped 6 bases from V and 0 bases from J, with 17 bases between.